Presented here are 18 T cell receptor beta chains from one specimen sequenced in a study of blood T cell repertoires in COVID-19 (dated by TCRdb to about 2020). Libraries were constructed by the immunoSEQ multiplex PCR assay. The source is immuneACCESS, and TCRdb retained only in-frame sequences with V and J called. Part of the clones is not carried over; for the studies checked, unresolved V genes explain less than half of this, and the remainder is unexplained. A total of fewer than 200,000 clones appear in this sample, roughly 85% of them only once. Clones ranked in the top ten supply roughly 8.7% of the sample. Sequences were obtained from peripheral blood. These receptors were collected from a man aged 45-65 years with active or convalescent COVID-19.

The gene calls are TRBV13 and TRBJ1-2, with D maybe TRBD1 (6 bases). The germline CDR1 and CDR2 sequences are PRHDT and FYEKMQ (reference sequence). CDR3 size: 14 residues. V lost 5 bases to trimming and J lost 0 bases, with 10 bases between them. CDR3 nucleotides: TGTGCCAGCAGCGCAGGGGAAGCTAACTATGGCTACACCTTC. Amino acids: CASSAGEANYGYTF. The full variable domain, completed using reference TRBV13 and TRBJ1-2, is AAGVIQSPRHLIKEKRETATLKCYPIPRHDTVYWYQQGPGQDPQFLISFYEKMQSDKGSIPDRFSAQQFSDYHSELNMSSLELGDSALYFCASSAGEANYGYTFGSGTRLTVV.

This chain connects TRBV6-4 to TRBJ1-1, with D uncertain. CDR1 MRHNA and CDR2 SNTAGT come from the germline V gene. The CDR3 spans 10 residues. The ends were cut back, 8 bases at V and 11 bases at J, with 12 bases in the middle. CDR3 amino acids: CASPGLGAFF. DNA of the CDR3: TGTGCCAGCCCGGGTCTTGGGGCTTTCTTT.

This clone showed up just a few times. V is TRBV3-1 (or the pseudogene TRBV3-2) and J is TRBJ1-3; D gene uncertain. Trimming left V 1 base short and J 0 bases short, with 13 bases between. The CDR3 extends over 17 amino acids. Per germline, CDR1 LGHDT and CDR2 YNNKEL (reference sequence). The CDR3 region is CASSQVPGGSSGNTIYF. The CDR3, as DNA: TGTGCCAGCAGCCAAGTTCCGGGAGGAAGCTCTGGAAACACCATATATTTT.

V is TRBV27 and J is TRBJ1-6; D unclear. Trimming removed 1 base from V and 13 bases from J, with 14 bases in between. The CDR3 is made up of 14 amino acids. Germline values: CDR1 MNHEY, CDR2 SMNVEV (reference sequence). As DNA, the CDR3 is TGTGCCAGCAGTTTATTCGACGGGAGAGAGCCCCTCCACTTT. This translates into CASSLFDGREPLHF.

The rearrangement joins TRBV7-2 to TRBJ2-7; D is perhaps TRBD1 (5 bases). The CDR3 runs to 15 residues. The germline V gene has CDR1 SGHTA and CDR2 FQGNSA. Trimming pared 1 base from V and 3 bases from J, leaving 13 bases between. CDR3 nucleotide sequence: TGTGCCAGCAGCTTAGAGGCAGGGCCTTACTACGAGCAGTACTTC. It is translated as CASSLEAGPYYEQYF. The full variable domain, in which reference TRBV7-2 and TRBJ2-7 provide the parts outside the CDR3, is GAGVSQSPSNKVTEKGKDVELRCDPISGHTALYWYRQSLGQGLEFLIYFQGNSAPDKSGLPSDRFSAERTGGSVSTLTIQRTQQEDSAVYLCASSLEAGPYYEQYFGPGTRLTVT.

The genes are TRBV7-3 and TRBJ1-5, with TRBD1 as a possible D gene (5 bases). The CDR3 runs 14 residues. The germline gives CDR1 SGHTA, CDR2 FQGTGA. Trimming removed 5 bases from V and 5 bases from J, with 13 bases in between. The CDR3 is CASSPGGGDQPQHF. In nucleotides, the CDR3 is TGTGCCAGCAGCCCCGGGGGAGGGGATCAGCCCCAGCATTTT.

This clone was found once. J is TRBJ1-4 and V is TRBV27, with TRBD1 identical over 8 bases. The V and J ends lost 1 base and 0 bases, in that order; junction bases with no gene match: 13. CDR1 and CDR2 from the germline V gene are MNHEY and SMNVEV (reference sequence). The CDR3 runs to 20 residues. CDR3 in amino acids: CASSLLGGTGTWATNEKLFF. CDR3 nucleotides: TGTGCCAGCAGTTTATTAGGGGGGACAGGCACCTGGGCAACTAATGAAAAACTGTTTTTT.

The gene calls are TRBV19 and TRBJ2-5; D is unclear. CDR1 LNHDA and CDR2 SQIVND come from the germline V gene (reference sequence). The germline V and J ends were trimmed by 2 bases and 5 bases, with 12 bases remaining between them. The CDR3 extends over 14 amino acids. The CDR3 nucleotides read TGTGCCAGTAGTATAAGTCCCTACGGGGAGACCCAGTACTTC. This codes for CASSISPYGETQYF.

The chain links TRBV3-1 (or the pseudogene TRBV3-2) to TRBJ1-1; D unresolved. Per germline, CDR1 LGHDT and CDR2 YNNKEL (reference sequence). The CDR3 totals 14 residues. Trimming cost V 4 bases and J 4 bases, with 13 bases left between them. Here the CDR3 DNA reads TGTGCCAGCAGCCCGGATACGGGTTTCACTGAAGCTTTCTTT. Its protein is CASSPDTGFTEAFF.

The rearrangement uses TRBV3-1 (or the pseudogene TRBV3-2) and TRBJ2-1, with a tentative D call TRBD1 (6 bases). Trimming took off 3 bases at V and 9 bases at J, with 15 bases between the two ends. Per the germline V gene, CDR1 is LGHDT and CDR2 is YNNKEL (reference sequence). CDR3 length equals 14 residues. The CDR3 DNA reads as TGTGCCAGCAGCCATAGCTACAGGGACGGTGAGCAGTTCTTC. This encodes CASSHSYRDGEQFF.

V is TRBV5-6 and J is TRBJ1-2, with no clear D. The CDR3 extends over 13 amino acids. The germline CDR1 and CDR2 sequences are SGHDT and YYEEEE. The V and J ends lost 0 bases and 3 bases respectively, with 6 bases between them. The CDR3 nucleotides are TGTGCCAGCAGCTTGGGCAGTTACTATGGCTACACCTTC. It is translated as CASSLGSYYGYTF.

This sequence joins TRBV5-5 and TRBJ1-5; a possible D gene is TRBD1 (5 bases). Trimming left V 0 bases short and J 0 bases short, with 7 bases between. Per the germline V gene, CDR1 is SGHKS and CDR2 is YYEKEE (reference sequence). CDR3 length equals 15 residues. CDR3 sequence (DNA): TGTGCCAGCAGCTTGGACAGGCTTAGCAATCAGCCCCAGCATTTT. Its translation: CASSLDRLSNQPQHF.

The chain couples TRBV30 to TRBJ2-5, with unresolved D. From germline, CDR1 is GTSNPN and CDR2 SVGIG (reference sequence). Between the trimmed V and J ends, which lost 0 bases and 4 bases, there was a span of 6 bases. The CDR3 contains 12 residues. The CDR3 DNA reads as TGTGCCTGGAGTGTACTCGGAGAGACCCAGTACTTC. It specifies CAWSVLGETQYF.

CDR3 coding DNA: TGTGCCACCAGCAAGGACCGGGACAGGGGCGTCTTCCGCACTGAAGCTTTCTTT. Translation: CATSKDRDRGVFRTEAFF. The J gene is TRBJ1-1, the V gene TRBV15; 10 bases map to TRBD1. CDR1 and CDR2 (germline): LNHNV, YYDKDF (reference sequence). The CDR3 is 18 residues long. The ends lost 4 bases at V and 4 bases at J; junction bases unmatched: 15.

The gene calls are TRBV5-4 and TRBJ2-1; tentatively, D is TRBD2 (5 bases). The CDR3 contains 15 residues. V lost 0 bases and J 2 bases, leaving 9 bases between the germline ends. CDR1 and CDR2 (germline): SGHNT, YYREEE (reference sequence). CDR3 DNA: TGTGCCAGCAGCTTGGGGGCCGGGACCTACAATGAGCAGTTCTTC. Encoded protein: CASSLGAGTYNEQFF.

V is TRBV5-6 and J is TRBJ1-2; 7 nucleotides align to TRBD1. J lost 3 bases, V lost 6 bases, and 8 bases had no gene match. CDR3 length equals 14 residues. The germline V gene encodes CDR1 SGHDT and CDR2 YYEEEE. This chain's CDR3 is CASTRGTEDYGYTF. CDR3 nucleotide sequence: TGTGCCAGCACCCGCGGGACAGAGGACTATGGCTACACCTTC.

A note on this clone: The sample contains more than one DNA sequence encoding this CDR3. This chain connects TRBV5-1 to TRBJ2-7; D is ambiguous. Germline CDR1 reads SGHRS; CDR2 reads YFSETQ. CDR3 size: 13 residues. V lost 0 bases and J 1 base, leaving 5 bases between the germline ends. CDR3 region: CASSLGASYEQYF. The CDR3 DNA reads TGCGCCAGCAGCTTGGGGGCTTCCTACGAGCAGTACTTC.

The chain is built from TRBV10-3 and TRBJ1-6; 8 bases agree with TRBD1. CDR1 ENHRY and CDR2 SYGVKD come from the germline V gene. The trim removed 2 bases at V and 0 bases at J, leaving 3 bases unmatched. The length of the CDR3 is 17 residues. CDR3 residues: CAISEATGGSYNSPLHF. The CDR3 nucleotides read TGTGCCATCAGTGAGGCTACAGGGGGCTCCTATAATTCACCCCTCCACTTT.